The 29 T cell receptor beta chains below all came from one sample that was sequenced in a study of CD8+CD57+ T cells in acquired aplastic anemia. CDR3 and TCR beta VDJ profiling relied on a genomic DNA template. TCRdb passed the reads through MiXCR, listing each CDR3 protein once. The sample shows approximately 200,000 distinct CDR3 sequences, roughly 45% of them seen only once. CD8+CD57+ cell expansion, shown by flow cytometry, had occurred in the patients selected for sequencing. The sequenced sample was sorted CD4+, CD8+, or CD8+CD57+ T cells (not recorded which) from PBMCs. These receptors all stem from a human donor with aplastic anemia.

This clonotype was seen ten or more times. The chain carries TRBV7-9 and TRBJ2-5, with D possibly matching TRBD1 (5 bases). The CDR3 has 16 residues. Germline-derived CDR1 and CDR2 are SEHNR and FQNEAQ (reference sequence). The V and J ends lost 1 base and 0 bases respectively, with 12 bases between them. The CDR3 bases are TGTGCCAGCAGCTTAGGGCTCAGGGCCAACCAAGAGACCCAGTACTTC. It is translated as CASSLGLRANQETQYF.

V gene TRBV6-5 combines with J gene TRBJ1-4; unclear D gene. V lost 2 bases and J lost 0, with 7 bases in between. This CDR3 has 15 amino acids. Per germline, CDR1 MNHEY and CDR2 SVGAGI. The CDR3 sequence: CASSYGTATNEKLFF. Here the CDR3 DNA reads TGTGCCAGCAGTTACGGAACAGCAACTAATGAAAAACTGTTTTTT.

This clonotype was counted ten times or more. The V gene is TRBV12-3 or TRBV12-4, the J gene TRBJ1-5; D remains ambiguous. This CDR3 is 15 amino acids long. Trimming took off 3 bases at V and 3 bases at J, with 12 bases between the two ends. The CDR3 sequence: CASSFRAGFNQPQHF. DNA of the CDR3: TGTGCCAGCAGTTTTAGGGCAGGATTCAATCAGCCCCAGCATTTT.

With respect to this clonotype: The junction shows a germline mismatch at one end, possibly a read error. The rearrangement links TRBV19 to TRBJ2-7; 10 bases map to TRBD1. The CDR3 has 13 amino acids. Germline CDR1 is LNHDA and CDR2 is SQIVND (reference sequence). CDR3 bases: TGTGCCACCCGGGACAGGGGAGCCTATGAGCAGTACTTC. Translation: CATRDRGAYEQYF.

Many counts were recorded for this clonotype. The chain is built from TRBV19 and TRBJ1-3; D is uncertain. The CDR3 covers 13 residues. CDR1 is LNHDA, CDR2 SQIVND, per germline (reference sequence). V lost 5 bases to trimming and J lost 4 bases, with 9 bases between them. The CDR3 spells CASSPLGGNTIYF. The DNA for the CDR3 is TGTGCCAGTAGTCCCCTGGGGGGAAACACCATATATTTT.

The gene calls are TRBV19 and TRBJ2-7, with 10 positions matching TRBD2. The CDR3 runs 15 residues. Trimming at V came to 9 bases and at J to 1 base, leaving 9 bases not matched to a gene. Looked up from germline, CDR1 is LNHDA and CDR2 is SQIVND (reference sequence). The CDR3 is CASSVPAGGSYEQYF. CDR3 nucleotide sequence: TGTGCCAGCAGTGTCCCAGCGGGGGGGTCCTACGAGCAGTACTTC.

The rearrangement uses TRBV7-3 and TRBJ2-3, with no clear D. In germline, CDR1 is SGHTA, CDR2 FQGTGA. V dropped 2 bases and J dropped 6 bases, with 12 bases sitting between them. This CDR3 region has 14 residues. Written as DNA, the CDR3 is TGTGCCAGCAGCTTAGTGGCCGGTTTTGATACGCAGTATTTT. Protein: CASSLVAGFDTQYF.

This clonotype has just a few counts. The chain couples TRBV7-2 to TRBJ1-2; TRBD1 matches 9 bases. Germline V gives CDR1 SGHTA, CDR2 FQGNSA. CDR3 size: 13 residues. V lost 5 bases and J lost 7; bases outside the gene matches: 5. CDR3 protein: CASSPGTGPGYTF. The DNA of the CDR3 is TGTGCCAGCAGCCCCGGGACAGGGCCTGGCTACACCTTC.

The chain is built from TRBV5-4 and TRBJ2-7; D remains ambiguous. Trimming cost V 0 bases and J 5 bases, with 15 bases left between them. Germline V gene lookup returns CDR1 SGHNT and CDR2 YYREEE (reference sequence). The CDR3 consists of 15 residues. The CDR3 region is CASSLDLAPSNEQYF. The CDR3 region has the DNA TGTGCCAGCAGCTTGGACCTGGCCCCCTCTAACGAGCAGTACTTC.

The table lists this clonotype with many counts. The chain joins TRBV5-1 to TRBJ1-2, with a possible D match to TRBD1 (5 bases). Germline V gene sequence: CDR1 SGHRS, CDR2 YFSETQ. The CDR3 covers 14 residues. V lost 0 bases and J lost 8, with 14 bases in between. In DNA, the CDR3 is TGCGCCAGCAGCTTGGGGTTGGCAGGGAGAGGCTACACCTTC. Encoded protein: CASSLGLAGRGYTF. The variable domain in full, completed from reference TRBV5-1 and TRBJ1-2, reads KAGVTQTPRYLIKTRGQQVTLSCSPISGHRSVSWYQQTPGQGLQFLFEYFSETQRNKGNFPGRFSGRQFSNSRSEMNVSTLELGDSALYLCASSLGLAGRGYTFGSGTRLTVV.

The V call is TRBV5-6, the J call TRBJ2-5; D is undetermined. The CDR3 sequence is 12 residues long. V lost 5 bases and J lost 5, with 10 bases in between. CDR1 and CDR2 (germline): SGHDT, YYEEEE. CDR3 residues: CASRANRETQYF. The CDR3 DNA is TGTGCCAGCAGGGCAAATAGGGAGACCCAGTACTTC.

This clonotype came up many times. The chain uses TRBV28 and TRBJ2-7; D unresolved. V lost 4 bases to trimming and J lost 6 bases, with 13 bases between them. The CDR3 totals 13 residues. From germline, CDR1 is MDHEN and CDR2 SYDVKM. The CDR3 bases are TGTGCCAGCAGTTCCCAAAGGCTAACCGAGCAGTACTTC. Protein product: CASSSQRLTEQYF.

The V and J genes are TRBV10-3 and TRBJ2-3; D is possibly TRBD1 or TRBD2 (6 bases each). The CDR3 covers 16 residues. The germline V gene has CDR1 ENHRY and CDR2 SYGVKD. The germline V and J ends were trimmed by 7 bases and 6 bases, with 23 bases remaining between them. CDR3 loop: CAITMGNAGEADTQYF. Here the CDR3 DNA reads TGTGCCATCACCATGGGGAATGCAGGGGAGGCCGATACGCAGTATTTT.

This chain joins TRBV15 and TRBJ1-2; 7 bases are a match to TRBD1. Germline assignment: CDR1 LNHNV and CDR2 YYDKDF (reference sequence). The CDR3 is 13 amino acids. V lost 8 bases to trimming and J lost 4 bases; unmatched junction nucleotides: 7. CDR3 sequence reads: CATQPGQLYGYTF. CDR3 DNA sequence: TGTGCCACCCAACCGGGACAGCTCTATGGCTACACCTTC.

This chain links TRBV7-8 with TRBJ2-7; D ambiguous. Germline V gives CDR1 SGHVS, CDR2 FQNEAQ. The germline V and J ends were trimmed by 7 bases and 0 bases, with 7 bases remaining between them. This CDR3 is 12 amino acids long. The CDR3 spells CASTRSSYEQYF. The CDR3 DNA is TGTGCCAGCACTCGGAGCTCCTACGAGCAGTACTTC.

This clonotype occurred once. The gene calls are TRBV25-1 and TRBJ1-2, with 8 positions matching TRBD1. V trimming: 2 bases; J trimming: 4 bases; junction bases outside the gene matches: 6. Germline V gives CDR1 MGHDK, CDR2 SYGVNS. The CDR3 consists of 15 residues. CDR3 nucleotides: TGTGCCAGCAGTGAACCTCGACAGGGGTCCTATGGCTACACCTTC. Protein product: CASSEPRQGSYGYTF.

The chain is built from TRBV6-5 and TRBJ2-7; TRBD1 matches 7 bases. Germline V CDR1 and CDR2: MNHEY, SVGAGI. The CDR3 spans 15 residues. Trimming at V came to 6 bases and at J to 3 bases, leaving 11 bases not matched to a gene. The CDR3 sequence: CASSEAGRGYYEQYF. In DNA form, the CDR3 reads TGTGCCAGCAGCGAGGCGGGCAGGGGGTACTACGAGCAGTACTTC.

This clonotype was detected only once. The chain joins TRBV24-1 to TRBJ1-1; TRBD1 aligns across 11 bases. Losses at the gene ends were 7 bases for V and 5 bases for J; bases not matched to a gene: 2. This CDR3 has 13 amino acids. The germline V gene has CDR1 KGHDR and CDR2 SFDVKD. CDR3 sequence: CATRGQGGTEAFF. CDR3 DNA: TGTGCCACCAGGGGACAGGGGGGGACTGAAGCTTTCTTT.

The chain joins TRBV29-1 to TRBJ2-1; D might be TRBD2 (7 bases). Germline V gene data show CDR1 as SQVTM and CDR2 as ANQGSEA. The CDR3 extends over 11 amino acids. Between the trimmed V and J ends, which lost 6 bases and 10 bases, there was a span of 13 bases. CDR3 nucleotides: TGCAGCGTAAGGGGGGGCCGAGAGCAGTTCTTC. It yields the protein CSVRGGREQFF.

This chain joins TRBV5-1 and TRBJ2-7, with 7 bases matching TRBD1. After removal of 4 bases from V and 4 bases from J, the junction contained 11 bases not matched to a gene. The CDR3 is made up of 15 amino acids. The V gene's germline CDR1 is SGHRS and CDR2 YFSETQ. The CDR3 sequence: CASSQYGTALYEQYF. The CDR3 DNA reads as TGCGCCAGCAGCCAGTACGGGACAGCGTTGTACGAGCAGTACTTC. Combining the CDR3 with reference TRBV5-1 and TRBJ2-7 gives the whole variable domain KAGVTQTPRYLIKTRGQQVTLSCSPISGHRSVSWYQQTPGQGLQFLFEYFSETQRNKGNFPGRFSGRQFSNSRSEMNVSTLELGDSALYLCASSQYGTALYEQYFGPGTRLTVT.

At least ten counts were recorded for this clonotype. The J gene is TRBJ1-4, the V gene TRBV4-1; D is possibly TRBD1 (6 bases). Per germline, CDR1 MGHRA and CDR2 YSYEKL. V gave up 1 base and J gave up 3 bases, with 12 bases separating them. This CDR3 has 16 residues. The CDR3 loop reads CASSQADSRANEKLFF. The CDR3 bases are TGCGCCAGCAGCCAAGCGGACAGTCGGGCTAATGAAAAACTGTTTTTT.

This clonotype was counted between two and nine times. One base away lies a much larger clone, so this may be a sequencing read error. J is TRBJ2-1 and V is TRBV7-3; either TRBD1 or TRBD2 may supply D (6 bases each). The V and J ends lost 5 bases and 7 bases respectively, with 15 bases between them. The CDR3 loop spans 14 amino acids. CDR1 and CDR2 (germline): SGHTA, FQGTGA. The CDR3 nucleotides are TGTGCCAGCAGCCCGACTAGGAGGGGGAATGAGCAGTTCTTC. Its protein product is CASSPTRRGNEQFF.

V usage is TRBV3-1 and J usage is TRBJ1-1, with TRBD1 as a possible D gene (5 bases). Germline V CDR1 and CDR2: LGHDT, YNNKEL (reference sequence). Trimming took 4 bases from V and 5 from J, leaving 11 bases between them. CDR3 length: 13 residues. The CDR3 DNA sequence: TGTGCCAGCAGCCTTCAACAGGCAACTGAAGCTTTCTTT. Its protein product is CASSLQQATEAFF.

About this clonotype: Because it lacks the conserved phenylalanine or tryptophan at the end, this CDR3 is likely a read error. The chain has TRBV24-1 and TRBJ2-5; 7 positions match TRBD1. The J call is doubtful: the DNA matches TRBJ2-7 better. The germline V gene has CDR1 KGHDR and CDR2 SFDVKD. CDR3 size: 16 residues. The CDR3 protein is CATSDEADRAGYEQYS. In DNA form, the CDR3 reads TGTGCCACCAGTGACGAGGCAGACAGGGCCGGCTACGAGCAGTACTCC.

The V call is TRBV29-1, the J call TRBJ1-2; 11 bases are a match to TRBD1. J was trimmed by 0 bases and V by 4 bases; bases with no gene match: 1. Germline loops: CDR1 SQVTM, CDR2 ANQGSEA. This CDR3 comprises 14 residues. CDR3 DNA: TGCAGCGTTGGGGGACAGGGGGCTAACTATGGCTACACCTTC. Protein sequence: CSVGGQGANYGYTF.

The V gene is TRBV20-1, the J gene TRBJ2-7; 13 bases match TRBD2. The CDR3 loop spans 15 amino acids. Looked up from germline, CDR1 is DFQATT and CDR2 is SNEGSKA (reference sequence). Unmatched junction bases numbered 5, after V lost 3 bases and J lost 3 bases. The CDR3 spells CSARAGTSGNYEQYF. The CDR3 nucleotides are TGCAGTGCTAGGGCCGGGACTAGCGGGAACTACGAGCAGTACTTC.

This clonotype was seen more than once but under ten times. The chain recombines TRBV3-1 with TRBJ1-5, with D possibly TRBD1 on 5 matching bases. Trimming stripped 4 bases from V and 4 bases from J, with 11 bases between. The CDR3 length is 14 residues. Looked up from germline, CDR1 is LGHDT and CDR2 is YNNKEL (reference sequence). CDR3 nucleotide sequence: TGTGCCAGCAGCCTCCCAGGGTCGAATCAGCCCCAGCATTTT. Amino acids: CASSLPGSNQPQHF.

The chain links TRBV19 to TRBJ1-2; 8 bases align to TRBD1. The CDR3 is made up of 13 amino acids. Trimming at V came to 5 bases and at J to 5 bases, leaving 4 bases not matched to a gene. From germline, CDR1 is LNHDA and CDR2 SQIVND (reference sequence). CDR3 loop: CASSQQGGYGYTF. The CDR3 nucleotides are TGTGCCAGTAGTCAACAGGGGGGGTATGGCTACACCTTC.

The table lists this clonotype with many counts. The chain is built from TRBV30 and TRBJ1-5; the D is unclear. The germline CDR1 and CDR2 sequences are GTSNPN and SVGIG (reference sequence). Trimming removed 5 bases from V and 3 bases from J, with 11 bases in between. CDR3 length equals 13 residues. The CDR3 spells CAWSMENNQPQHF. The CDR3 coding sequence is TGTGCCTGGTCCATGGAGAACAATCAGCCCCAGCATTTT.